This paragraph reports one T cell receptor beta chain. Its antigen is still unknown. There are no base qualities to consult, and no much larger clone falls within one base. The sample belongs to a study of blood T cell repertoires in COVID-19 (dated by TCRdb to 2020 to 2021). The study in broad terms: Samples covering the acute and convalescent phases of COVID-19 were provided by collaborators in the United States, Italy and Spain. A freely available public database, intended as a resource for researchers studying the immune response to SARS-CoV-2, is where the repertoires were released. The material from the prospective study consisted of cDNA or gDNA derived from T cells, B-cell-depleted T cells, or PBMCs. The dataset comprised deeply sampled blood TCRbeta repertoires from subjects exposed to, actively infected with, or recovered from COVID-19. Sample metadata almost always included a de-identified subject ID, COVID-19 status, age in years and sex. Where available, HLA class I and class II types were taken from metadata supplied by the sample provider and were not determined by assay-based typing. The samples were drawn from the first 160 participants of the ongoing ImmuneRACE study and from more than 1,000 subjects provided by 6 global collaborators. The study at large found these results: The amount of clinical and demographic metadata varied by source and participant and was provided uncurated.

Another Seattle source contributed samples from volunteer blood donors who had recovered from COVID-19. Collaborating institutions collected whole blood in K2EDTA tubes following their own protocols. For TCRbeta analysis, collaborator samples were shipped as frozen whole blood, as isolated PBMCs, or as DNA extracted from either sample type. As encoded in the germline V gene (reference sequence), CDR1 is LGHDT while CDR2 is YNNKEL. Relative to germline, V is 1 base shorter and J is 5 bases shorter, with 13 bases between their ends. From its cysteine to its phenylalanine, the CDR3 spans 15 amino acids. Only CDR3 DNA remains: 45 bases, in frame from the first base. TCRbeta CDR3 regions were amplified from genomic DNA using the immunoSEQ Assay, a bias-controlled multiplex PCR. The authors processed their data as follows. Nucleated cell counts per sample were estimated from amplification of reference gene primers within the assay. Sequence reads were collapsed and filtered to measure the absolute abundance of every unique TCRbeta CDR3 rearrangement. For each sample, productive Simpson clonality was calculated by taking the square root of Simpson's diversity index across productive rearrangements. Drawn from immuneACCESS, this table holds only the in-frame rearrangements with V and J called that TCRdb kept. Clones are partly lost; checked studies trace under half to an unresolved V gene and leave the rest unexplained. The D gene and trimming were derived from the DNA, and the V and J assignments and clone size from that table. The sample table shows over 200,000 clones, and around nine tenths are seen once. The ten biggest clones cover roughly 6.4% of the sample.

The clonotype originates from a man aged 55 to 70 who had recovered from COVID-19. The chain employs TRBV3-1 (or the pseudogene TRBV3-2) and TRBJ2-3, with TRBD2 perhaps the D gene, on 6 matching bases. The sample was peripheral blood. The CDR3 protein is CASSQVRGTGDTQYF. The sequenced DNA: TGTGCCAGCAGCCAAGTCCGAGGGACTGGAGATACGCAGTATTTT.